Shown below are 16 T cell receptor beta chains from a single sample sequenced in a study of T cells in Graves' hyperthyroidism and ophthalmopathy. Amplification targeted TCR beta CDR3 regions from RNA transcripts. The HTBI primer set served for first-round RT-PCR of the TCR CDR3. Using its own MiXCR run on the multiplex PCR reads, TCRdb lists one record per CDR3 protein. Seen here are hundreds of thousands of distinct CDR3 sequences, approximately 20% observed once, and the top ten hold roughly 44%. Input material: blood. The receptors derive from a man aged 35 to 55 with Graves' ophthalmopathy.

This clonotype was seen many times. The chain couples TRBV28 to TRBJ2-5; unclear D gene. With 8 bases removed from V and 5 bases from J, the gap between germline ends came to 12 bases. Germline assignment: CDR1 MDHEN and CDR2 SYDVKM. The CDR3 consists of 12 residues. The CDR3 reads CASSYNRETQYF. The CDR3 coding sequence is TGTGCCAGCTCCTATAACCGGGAGACCCAGTACTTC.

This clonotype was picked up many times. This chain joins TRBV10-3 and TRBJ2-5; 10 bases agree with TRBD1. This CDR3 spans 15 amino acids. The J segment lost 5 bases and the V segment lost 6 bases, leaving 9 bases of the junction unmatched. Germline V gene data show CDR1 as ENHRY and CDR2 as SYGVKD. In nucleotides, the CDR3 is TGTGCCATCAGGACAGACAGGGGGCGATCCGAGACCCAGTACTTC. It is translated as CAIRTDRGRSETQYF.

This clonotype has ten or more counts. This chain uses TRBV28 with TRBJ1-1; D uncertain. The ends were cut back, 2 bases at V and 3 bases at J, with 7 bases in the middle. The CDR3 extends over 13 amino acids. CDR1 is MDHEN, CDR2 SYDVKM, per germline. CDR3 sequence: CASSLIRHTEAFF. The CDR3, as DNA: TGTGCCAGCAGTTTAATCCGGCACACTGAAGCTTTCTTT. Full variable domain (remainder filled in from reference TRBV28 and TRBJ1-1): DVKVTQSSRYLVKRTGEKVFLECVQDMDHENMFWYRQDPGLGLRLIYFSYDVKMKEKGDIPEGYSVSREKKERFSLILESASTNQTSMYLCASSLIRHTEAFFGQGTRLTVV.

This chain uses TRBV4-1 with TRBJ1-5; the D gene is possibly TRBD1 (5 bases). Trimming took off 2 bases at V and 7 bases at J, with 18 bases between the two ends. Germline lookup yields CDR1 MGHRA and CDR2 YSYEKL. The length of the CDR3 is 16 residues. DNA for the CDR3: TGCGCCAGCAGCCAAATGGGGCAGGGAGTTGGGCAGCCCCAGCATTTT. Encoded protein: CASSQMGQGVGQPQHF.

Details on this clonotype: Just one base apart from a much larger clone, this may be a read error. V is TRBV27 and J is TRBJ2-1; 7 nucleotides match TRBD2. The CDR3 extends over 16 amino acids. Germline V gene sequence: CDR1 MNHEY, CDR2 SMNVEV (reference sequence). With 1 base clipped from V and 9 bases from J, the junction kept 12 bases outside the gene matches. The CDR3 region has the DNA TGTGCCAGCAGTTTATTGCGAGCGGGATTTGAGGGTGAGCAGTTCTTC. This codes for CASSLLRAGFEGEQFF.

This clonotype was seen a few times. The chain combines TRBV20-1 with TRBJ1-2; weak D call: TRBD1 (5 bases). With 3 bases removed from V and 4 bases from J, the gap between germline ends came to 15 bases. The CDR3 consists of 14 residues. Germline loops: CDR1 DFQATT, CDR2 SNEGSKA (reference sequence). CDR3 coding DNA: TGCAGTGCTAGTCCGCTCGGGGGGGGCTATGGCTACACCTTC. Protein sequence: CSASPLGGGYGYTF.

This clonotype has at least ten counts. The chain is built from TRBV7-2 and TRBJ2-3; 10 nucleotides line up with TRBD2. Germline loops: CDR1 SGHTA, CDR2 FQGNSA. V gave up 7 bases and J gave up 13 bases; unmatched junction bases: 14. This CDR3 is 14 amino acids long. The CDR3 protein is CASTTRTSGVMEYF. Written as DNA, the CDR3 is TGTGCCAGCACCACACGGACTAGCGGAGTTATGGAGTATTTT. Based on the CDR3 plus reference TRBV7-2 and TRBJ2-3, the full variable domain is GAGVSQSPSNKVTEKGKDVELRCDPISGHTALYWYRQSLGQGLEFLIYFQGNSAPDKSGLPSDRFSAERTGGSVSTLTIQRTQQEDSAVYLCASTTRTSGVMEYFGPGTRLTVL.

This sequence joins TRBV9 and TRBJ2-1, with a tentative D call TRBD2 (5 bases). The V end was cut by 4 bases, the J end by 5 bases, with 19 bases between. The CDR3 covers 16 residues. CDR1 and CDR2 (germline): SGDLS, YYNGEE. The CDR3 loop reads CASSPRSASSDNEQFF. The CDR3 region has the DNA TGTGCCAGCAGCCCACGTTCGGCTAGCTCTGACAATGAGCAGTTCTTC.

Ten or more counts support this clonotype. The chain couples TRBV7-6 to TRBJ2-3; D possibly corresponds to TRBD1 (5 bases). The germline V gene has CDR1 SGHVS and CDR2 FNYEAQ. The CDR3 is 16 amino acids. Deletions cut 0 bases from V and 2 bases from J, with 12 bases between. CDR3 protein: CASSLAQGGDTDTQYF. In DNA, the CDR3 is TGTGCCAGCAGCTTAGCGCAGGGCGGAGACACAGATACGCAGTATTTT. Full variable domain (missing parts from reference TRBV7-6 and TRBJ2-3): GAGVSQSPRYKVTKRGQDVALRCDPISGHVSLYWYRQALGQGPEFLTYFNYEAQQDKSGLPNDRFSAERPEGSISTLTIQRTEQRDSAMYRCASSLAQGGDTDTQYFGPGTRLTVL.

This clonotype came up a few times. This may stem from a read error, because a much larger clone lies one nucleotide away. In DNA, the CDR3 is TGTGCCAGCAGGATAAGATCAAGCGGGAGTTACAATGAGCAGTTCTTC. Residues: CASRIRSSGSYNEQFF. J is TRBJ2-1 and V is TRBV2; TRBD2 aligns across 8 bases. CDR3 length equals 16 residues. The V gene end was trimmed by 6 bases and the J gene end by 4 bases; junction bases not matched to a gene: 11. Germline V gene sequence: CDR1 SNHLY, CDR2 FYNNEI.

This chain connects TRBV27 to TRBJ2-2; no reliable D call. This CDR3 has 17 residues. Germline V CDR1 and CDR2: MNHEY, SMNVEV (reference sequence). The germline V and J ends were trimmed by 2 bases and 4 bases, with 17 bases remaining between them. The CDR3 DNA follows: TGTGCCAGCAGTTTACGGGCCGAGACGGTCGGCACCGGGGAGCTGTTTTTT. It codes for CASSLRAETVGTGELFF.

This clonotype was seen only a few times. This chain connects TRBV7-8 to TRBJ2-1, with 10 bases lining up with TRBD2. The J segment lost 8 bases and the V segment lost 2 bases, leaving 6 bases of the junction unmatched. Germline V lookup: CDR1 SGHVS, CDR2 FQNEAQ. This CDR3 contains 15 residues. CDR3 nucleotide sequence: TGTGCCAGCAGCTTAAGCGGGGGGGCCGAGTATGAGCAGTTCTTC. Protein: CASSLSGGAEYEQFF. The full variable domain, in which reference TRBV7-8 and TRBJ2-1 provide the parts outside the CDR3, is GAGVSQSPRYKVAKRGQDVALRCDPISGHVSLFWYQQALGQGPEFLTYFQNEAQLDKSGLPSDRFFAERPEGSVSTLKIQRTQQEDSAVYLCASSLSGGAEYEQFFGPGTRLTVL.

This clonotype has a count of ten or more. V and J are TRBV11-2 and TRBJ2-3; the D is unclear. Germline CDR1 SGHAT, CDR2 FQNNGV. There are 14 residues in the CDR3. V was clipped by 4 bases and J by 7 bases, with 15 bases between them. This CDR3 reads CASSSNRVHNTQYF. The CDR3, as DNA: TGTGCCAGCAGCTCCAACCGGGTCCACAATACGCAGTATTTT.

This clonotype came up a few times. CDR3 DNA: TGTGCCAGCAGCTTATCATCCGACTACGGCACAGATACGCAGTATTTT. As protein: CASSLSSDYGTDTQYF. The chain uses TRBV11-3 and TRBJ2-3, with D tentatively TRBD2 (5 bases). V was clipped by 2 bases and J by 1 base, with 13 bases between them. Looked up from germline, CDR1 is SGHNT and CDR2 is YENEEA. The CDR3 runs to 16 residues.

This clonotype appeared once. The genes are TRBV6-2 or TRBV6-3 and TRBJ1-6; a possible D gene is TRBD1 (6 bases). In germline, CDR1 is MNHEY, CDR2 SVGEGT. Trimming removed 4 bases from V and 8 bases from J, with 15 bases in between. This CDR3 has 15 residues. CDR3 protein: CASSFQGTSDSPLHF. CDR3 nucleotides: TGTGCCAGCAGTTTCCAGGGGACTTCGGATTCACCCCTCCACTTT.

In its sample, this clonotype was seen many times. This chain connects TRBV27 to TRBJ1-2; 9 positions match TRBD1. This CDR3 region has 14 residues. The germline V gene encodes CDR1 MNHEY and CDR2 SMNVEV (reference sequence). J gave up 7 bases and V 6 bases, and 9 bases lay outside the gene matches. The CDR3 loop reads CASSPGQGIAGYTF. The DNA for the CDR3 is TGTGCCAGCAGCCCGGGACAGGGAATAGCTGGCTACACCTTC.